The 32 T cell receptor beta chains below come from one sample, sequenced in a study of patients and donors after allogeneic stem cell transplantation. TCRdb re-called the RT-PCR reads through MiXCR, storing one row per CDR3 protein. The table lists 95,000 to 120,000 distinct CDR3 sequences, around 33% of them singletons, with 25% to 35% in the top ten. The sequencing input was blood, either unsorted or a sorted T cell fraction (not recorded which). These TCRs come from a human donor who was either an allogeneic HSCT recipient or a stem cell or donor lymphocyte infusion donor (not recorded which). It is not recorded whose cells these are; they may come from a transplant donor.

The chain couples TRBV29-1 to TRBJ2-7, with D maybe TRBD1 (6 bases). The CDR3 spans 12 residues. Germline V lookup: CDR1 SQVTM, CDR2 ANQGSEA. The ends were cut back, 7 bases at V and 2 bases at J, with 12 bases in the middle. This CDR3 reads CSAVDRTYEQYF. CDR3 DNA: TGCAGCGCTGTGGACAGAACCTACGAGCAGTACTTC.

The chain employs TRBV27 and TRBJ1-2; weak D call: TRBD1 (6 bases). The CDR3 has 17 residues. Trimming removed 6 bases from V and 1 base from J, with 21 bases in between. CDR1 and CDR2 from the germline V gene are MNHEY and SMNVEV (reference sequence). CDR3 bases: TGTGCCAGCAGATCCAACGTACAGGGTCCGCGTAACTATGGCTACACCTTC. Residues: CASRSNVQGPRNYGYTF.

This clonotype was observed a handful of times. This chain links TRBV29-1 with TRBJ1-2; no firm D call. V lost 4 bases and J lost 4, with 13 bases in between. In germline, CDR1 is SQVTM, CDR2 ANQGSEA. The CDR3 length is 13 residues. The CDR3 loop reads CSVADPALYGYTF. In DNA form, the CDR3 reads TGCAGCGTTGCAGATCCGGCTCTCTATGGCTACACCTTC.

This clonotype was seen a handful of times. This chain connects TRBV6-6 to TRBJ2-2, with D uncertain. Deletions cut 5 bases from V and 8 bases from J, with 6 bases between. Germline values: CDR1 MNHNY, CDR2 SVGAGI (reference sequence). This CDR3 has 11 residues. CDR3 DNA: TGTGCCAGCAGTCCAGCGGGGGAGCTGTTTTTT. This encodes CASSPAGELFF.

This chain connects TRBV24-1 to TRBJ2-1, with D possibly matching TRBD2 (6 bases). Germline V gives CDR1 KGHDR, CDR2 SFDVKD. The CDR3 is 14 residues long. V dropped 3 bases and J dropped 6 bases, with 11 bases sitting between them. CDR3 protein: CATSDPPSVNEQFF. As DNA, the CDR3 is TGTGCCACCAGTGATCCCCCTAGCGTCAATGAGCAGTTCTTC.

The chain uses TRBV28 and TRBJ2-7, with D maybe TRBD2 (5 bases). The V gene's germline CDR1 is MDHEN and CDR2 SYDVKM. V dropped 4 bases and J dropped 6 bases, with 7 bases sitting between them. This CDR3 is built from 11 residues. The CDR3 region has the DNA TGTGCCAGCAGTTCTGAGGGCGAGCAGTACTTC. Protein product: CASSSEGEQYF.

This clonotype was seen only a few times. The chain has TRBV20-1 and TRBJ2-7; 9 bases agree with TRBD2. From germline, CDR1 is DFQATT and CDR2 SNEGSKA (reference sequence). The junction had 15 bases not matched to a gene; V was cut back by 7 bases and J by 2 bases. The CDR3 is made up of 16 amino acids. The CDR3 DNA reads TGCAGTGTTTCTCTCCGAAGCGGGAGGAGGACCTACGAGCAGTACTTC. This codes for CSVSLRSGRRTYEQYF.

V and J are TRBV20-1 and TRBJ2-1; 7 nucleotides agree with TRBD2. The CDR3 covers 13 residues. The J segment lost 5 bases and the V segment lost 6 bases, leaving 7 bases of the junction unmatched. Germline lookup yields CDR1 DFQATT and CDR2 SNEGSKA (reference sequence). CDR3 region: CSAQSGNHNEQFF. The DNA for the CDR3 is TGCAGTGCCCAGAGCGGGAACCACAATGAGCAGTTCTTC.

This clonotype was recorded a few times. The chain uses TRBV5-5 and TRBJ1-2, with D perhaps TRBD1 (5 bases). The germline V gene encodes CDR1 SGHKS and CDR2 YYEKEE (reference sequence). The CDR3 is 16 amino acids. V lost 0 bases, J lost 5 bases, and 17 bases lay in between. Written as DNA, the CDR3 is TGTGCCAGCAGCTTGGAATATTCGGGCAGGGTATATGGCTACACCTTC. Translated: CASSLEYSGRVYGYTF.

This clonotype was observed a few times. V gene TRBV20-1 combines with J gene TRBJ2-7; D not resolved. The CDR3 has 11 amino acids. The germline V gene encodes CDR1 DFQATT and CDR2 SNEGSKA (reference sequence). Trimming removed 2 bases at V and 2 bases at J, with 4 bases between. The CDR3, as DNA: TGCAGTGCTAGAAGTACCTACGAGCAGTACTTC. The encoded protein is CSARSTYEQYF.

This clonotype was observed a handful of times. This chain joins TRBV20-1 and TRBJ1-6; D is perhaps TRBD1 (5 bases). Germline V gene data show CDR1 as DFQATT and CDR2 as SNEGSKA (reference sequence). The CDR3 sequence is 14 residues long. CDR3 sequence: CSARPGPNNSPLHF. The CDR3 DNA reads TGCAGCGCTCGTCCGGGACCGAATAATTCACCCCTCCACTTT.

The gene calls are TRBV18 and TRBJ2-1; possibly TRBD2 for D (5 bases). The length of the CDR3 is 13 residues. V was trimmed by 2 bases and J by 9 bases, leaving 11 bases between them. CDR1 and CDR2 from the germline V gene are KGHSH and LQKENI. As DNA, the CDR3 is TGTGCCAGCTCACCAAGTGGGAGAGCTGAGCAGTTCTTC. Residues: CASSPSGRAEQFF.

This clonotype occurred a few times. The chain joins TRBV3-1 to TRBJ1-1, with no clear D. Germline lookup yields CDR1 LGHDT and CDR2 YNNKEL (reference sequence). CDR3 length: 12 residues. V lost 1 base to trimming and J lost 0 bases, with 0 bases between them. The CDR3 protein is CASSQVNTEAFF. The DNA of the CDR3 is TGTGCCAGCAGCCAAGTGAACACTGAAGCTTTCTTT.

The chain carries TRBV11-3 and TRBJ1-3; D possibly corresponds to TRBD1 (5 bases). Germline CDR1 is SGHNT and CDR2 is YENEEA. V was cut by 2 bases and J by 4 bases, with 9 bases left in between. The CDR3 consists of 14 residues. The DNA of the CDR3 is TGTGCCAGCAGCTTACAGGGATCCGGAAACACCATATATTTT. Protein product: CASSLQGSGNTIYF. Full variable domain (missing parts from reference TRBV11-3 and TRBJ1-3): EAGVVQSPRYKIIEKKQPVAFWCNPISGHNTLYWYLQNLGQGPELLIRYENEEAVDDSQLPKDRFSAERLKGVDSTLKIQPAELGDSAVYLCASSLQGSGNTIYFGEGSWLTVV.

The chain employs TRBV29-1 and TRBJ1-3; no clear D. Germline V gene lookup returns CDR1 SQVTM and CDR2 ANQGSEA. V lost 0 bases and J 0 bases, leaving 6 bases between the germline ends. This CDR3 is built from 14 residues. The chain's CDR3 is CSVEEQISGNTIYF. The CDR3 coding sequence is TGCAGCGTTGAAGAACAGATCTCTGGAAACACCATATATTTT.

The genes are TRBV28 and TRBJ2-7; no clear D. Per germline, CDR1 MDHEN and CDR2 SYDVKM. This CDR3 region has 14 residues. Trimming stripped 1 base from V and 2 bases from J, with 9 bases between. CDR3 region: CASSLLGSTYEQYF. In DNA, the CDR3 is TGTGCCAGCAGTTTATTAGGCAGTACCTACGAGCAGTACTTC.

This clonotype was counted at least ten times. The V gene is TRBV19, the J gene TRBJ1-2; possibly TRBD1 for D (6 bases). The V gene's germline CDR1 is LNHDA and CDR2 SQIVND (reference sequence). The V end lost 8 bases, the J end lost 5 bases, and 18 bases lay between the germline ends. This CDR3 spans 14 amino acids. CDR3 loop: CASLPLDRGYGYTF. CDR3 sequence (DNA): TGTGCCAGTCTGCCTCTGGACAGAGGATATGGCTACACCTTC.

In nucleotides, the CDR3 is TGCGCCAGCAGCCAAGATTCAGGGGGCGGAGAGACCCAGTACTTC. It is translated as CASSQDSGGGETQYF. This chain joins TRBV4-3 and TRBJ2-5, with 8 bases that match TRBD1. Germline lookup yields CDR1 LGHNA and CDR2 YSLEER. V shed 0 bases and J 4 bases; nucleotides not matched to a gene: 4. There are 15 residues in the CDR3.

V gene TRBV20-1 combines with J gene TRBJ1-5, with D possibly being TRBD1 (5 bases). Germline V gene data show CDR1 as DFQATT and CDR2 as SNEGSKA (reference sequence). The CDR3 has 14 amino acids. V was pared by 6 bases and J by 7 bases, with 19 bases between. CDR3 nucleotides: TGCAGTGCCCAAAGCTGGGCAGGGCGCCAGCCCCAGCATTTT. Residues: CSAQSWAGRQPQHF.

The sample holds a few counts of this clonotype. The CDR3: CASSLSGRGHTIYF. The CDR3 DNA follows: TGTGCCAGCAGTTTATCAGGCAGGGGACACACCATATATTTT. The rearrangement joins TRBV27 to TRBJ1-3, with D perhaps matching TRBD1 (6 bases). Trimming cost V 0 bases and J 8 bases, with 11 bases left between them. Germline loops: CDR1 MNHEY, CDR2 SMNVEV (reference sequence). The CDR3 loop spans 14 amino acids.

In its sample, this clonotype was seen once. V is TRBV20-1 and J is TRBJ2-1, with unresolved D. Trimming removed 3 bases from V and 1 base from J, with 7 bases in between. The CDR3 sequence is 13 residues long. Germline CDR1 is DFQATT and CDR2 is SNEGSKA (reference sequence). The chain's CDR3 is CSASVFSYNEQFF. Written as DNA, the CDR3 is TGCAGTGCTAGTGTCTTTTCCTACAATGAGCAGTTCTTC.

This sequence joins TRBV7-9 and TRBJ1-5; D perhaps matches TRBD1 (6 bases). CDR1 is SEHNR, CDR2 FQNEAQ, per germline (reference sequence). Trimming took 5 bases from V and 4 from J, leaving 9 bases between them. The CDR3 is 13 residues long. Here the CDR3 DNA reads TGTGCCAGCAGCACACAGGGAAATCAGCCCCAGCATTTT. Its translation: CASSTQGNQPQHF.

The table lists this clonotype with a count of one. V is TRBV7-9 and J is TRBJ2-7, with no clear D. V was trimmed by 5 bases and J by 2 bases, leaving 10 bases between them. The CDR3 is 13 residues long. The germline V gene has CDR1 SEHNR and CDR2 FQNEAQ (reference sequence). CDR3 loop: CASSPDGPYEQYF. The CDR3 DNA follows: TGTGCCAGCAGCCCTGACGGACCCTACGAGCAGTACTTC.

This clonotype was observed a handful of times. The chain joins TRBV6-5 to TRBJ1-6; D is possibly TRBD1 (5 bases). The germline V gene has CDR1 MNHEY and CDR2 SVGAGI. CDR3 length: 14 residues. The V and J ends lost 6 bases and 4 bases respectively, with 10 bases between them. CDR3 amino acids: CASRGTVYNSPLHF. The CDR3 coding sequence is TGTGCCAGCAGGGGGACCGTTTATAATTCACCCCTCCACTTT.

The sample holds a few counts of this clonotype. The chain links TRBV9 to TRBJ2-1, with 9 positions matching TRBD2. V shed 1 base, J shed 7 bases, and the junction held 3 bases outside the gene matches. The CDR3 loop spans 14 amino acids. The germline gives CDR1 SGDLS, CDR2 YYNGEE. CDR3 in amino acids: CASSVFLAGNEQFF. CDR3 DNA: TGTGCCAGCAGCGTATTTCTAGCGGGGAATGAGCAGTTCTTC.

There are a few counts of this clonotype. The V call is TRBV20-1, the J call TRBJ1-1; no firm D call. V was shortened by 5 bases and J by 0 bases, with 7 bases between the two germline ends. The CDR3 totals 12 residues. Germline V lookup: CDR1 DFQATT, CDR2 SNEGSKA (reference sequence). CDR3 nucleotide sequence: TGCAGTGCTCTACCGTTGAACACTGAAGCTTTCTTT. It codes for CSALPLNTEAFF.

This sequence joins TRBV4-2 and TRBJ2-3, with D hard to call. V was trimmed by 2 bases and J by 2 bases, leaving 11 bases between them. CDR1 and CDR2 from the germline V gene are LGHNA and YNFKEQ. There are 15 residues in the CDR3. Written as DNA, the CDR3 is TGTGCCAGCAGCCAAATCGCGCGGAACACAGATACGCAGTATTTT. It codes for CASSQIARNTDTQYF.

In this sample, this clonotype turned up a few times. V gene TRBV6-1 combines with J gene TRBJ1-3; 8 nucleotides align to TRBD1. The germline V gene has CDR1 MNHNS and CDR2 SASEGT. J was trimmed by 3 bases and V by 6 bases; bases with no gene match: 7. The CDR3 spans 15 residues. This chain's CDR3 is CASRSDRGDGNTIYF. DNA for the CDR3: TGTGCCAGCAGATCCGACAGGGGCGATGGAAACACCATATATTTT.

The CDR3 region is CASSLQGYGYTF. In DNA form, the CDR3 reads TGTGCCAGCAGCTTACAGGGTTATGGCTACACCTTC. V gene TRBV5-6 combines with J gene TRBJ1-2, with D perhaps matching TRBD1 (6 bases). The germline V gene has CDR1 SGHDT and CDR2 YYEEEE. This CDR3 spans 12 amino acids. V lost 2 bases and J lost 5, with 7 bases in between.

The chain carries TRBV6-2 or TRBV6-3 and TRBJ2-5; D ambiguous. V lost 5 bases, J lost 5 bases, and 9 bases lay in between. Germline lookup yields CDR1 MNHEY and CDR2 SVGEGT. The CDR3 runs 12 residues. In nucleotides, the CDR3 is TGTGCCAGCAGTAGAATGCCGGAGACCCAGTACTTC. Its protein product is CASSRMPETQYF.

The chain carries TRBV25-1 and TRBJ2-1; D is perhaps TRBD1 (6 bases). Looked up from germline, CDR1 is MGHDK and CDR2 is SYGVNS. The CDR3 has 16 amino acids. V lost 0 bases and J lost 9, with 18 bases in between. The CDR3 DNA follows: TGTGCCAGCAGTGAATATAGCGCACAGGGTAAAGGTGAGCAGTTCTTC. It is translated as CASSEYSAQGKGEQFF.

CDR3: CASSDTSGRSDEQFF. The CDR3 nucleotides read TGTGCCAGCAGCGATACTAGCGGGAGATCGGATGAGCAGTTCTTC. The V and J genes are TRBV7-2 and TRBJ2-1, with TRBD2 matching over 11 bases. Germline V lookup: CDR1 SGHTA, CDR2 FQGNSA. The CDR3 has 15 amino acids. V lost 5 bases and J lost 8; bases outside the gene matches: 8.